These 18 T cell receptor beta chains share one sample of origin, sequenced in a study of CD8 T cells in ankylosing spondylitis. One entry per CDR3 protein, called by TCRdb with MiXCR from the 5' RACE reads. The table includes about 100,000 distinct CDR3 sequences, approximately 25% detected once. Sequencing used synovial fluid, either unsorted or a sorted T cell fraction (not recorded which). These receptors were obtained from a male donor with ankylosing spondylitis.

V gene TRBV20-1 combines with J gene TRBJ1-2; tentatively, D is TRBD1 (5 bases). The CDR3 is made up of 11 amino acids. Germline loops: CDR1 DFQATT, CDR2 SNEGSKA (reference sequence). With 8 bases removed from V and 5 bases from J, the gap between germline ends came to 12 bases. The CDR3 DNA follows: TGCAGTACAACCGGGACTTATGGCTACACCTTC. This codes for CSTTGTYGYTF.

The chain employs TRBV7-9 and TRBJ2-4, with a possible D match to TRBD2 (5 bases). Germline CDR1 and CDR2: SEHNR and FQNEAQ (reference sequence). This CDR3 contains 14 residues. V shed 5 bases and J shed 8 bases, with 16 bases lying between them. As DNA, the CDR3 is TGTGCCAGCAGCCTTATAACAGCGGAGGACATTCAGTACTTC. It is translated as CASSLITAEDIQYF.

This clonotype was detected once. The V call is TRBV5-6, the J call TRBJ1-2, with D tentatively TRBD1 (5 bases). Germline lookup yields CDR1 SGHDT and CDR2 YYEEEE. CDR3 length: 14 residues. With 0 bases removed from V and 4 bases from J, the gap between germline ends came to 10 bases. The CDR3 DNA reads TGTGCCAGCAGCTTGGGGGGCAGCAGCTATGGCTACACCTTC. Protein sequence: CASSLGGSSYGYTF.

This clonotype was seen only a few times. The chain uses TRBV5-1 and TRBJ2-3; maybe TRBD2 (6 bases). The germline V gene has CDR1 SGHRS and CDR2 YFSETQ. The CDR3 is 14 amino acids. The V end lost 7 bases, the J end lost 5 bases, and 17 bases lay between the germline ends. The CDR3 DNA follows: TGCGCCAGCTTACCGGGACTGGGGGGAGATACGCAGTATTTT. Protein product: CASLPGLGGDTQYF.

There are many counts of this clonotype. The chain carries TRBV24-1 and TRBJ2-5, with TRBD2 identical over 7 bases. V was pared by 3 bases and J by 3 bases, with 6 bases of the junction left unmatched. Germline assignment: CDR1 KGHDR and CDR2 SFDVKD. This CDR3 is 15 amino acids long. The CDR3 sequence is CATSDPRLAEETQYF. The CDR3 DNA reads as TGTGCCACCAGTGATCCCCGACTAGCCGAAGAGACCCAGTACTTC.

This sequence joins TRBV7-9 and TRBJ2-1; D might be TRBD1 (5 bases). V was pared by 1 base and J by 8 bases, with 15 bases between. CDR1 and CDR2 (germline): SEHNR, FQNEAQ (reference sequence). CDR3 length: 15 residues. CDR3 region: CASSLDGREFDEQFF. CDR3 DNA: TGTGCCAGCAGCTTAGATGGCAGGGAATTCGATGAGCAGTTCTTC.

The chain combines TRBV15 with TRBJ2-4, with D maybe TRBD1 (6 bases). The CDR3 consists of 17 residues. Germline loops: CDR1 LNHNV, CDR2 YYDKDF (reference sequence). Trimming stripped 4 bases from V and 0 bases from J, with 16 bases between. The chain's CDR3 is CATSMPDRTEAKNIQYF. The CDR3 DNA sequence: TGTGCCACCAGCATGCCGGACAGAACAGAAGCCAAAAACATTCAGTACTTC.

The chain employs TRBV7-6 and TRBJ2-3; 14 bases are shared with TRBD2. The V and J ends lost 0 bases and 4 bases, in that order; junction bases with no gene match: 6. The CDR3 extends over 18 amino acids. CDR1 SGHVS and CDR2 FNYEAQ come from the germline V gene. This CDR3 reads CASSLARPGLAGADTQYF. Written as DNA, the CDR3 is TGTGCCAGCAGCTTAGCTCGTCCGGGACTAGCGGGAGCAGATACGCAGTATTTT.

The chain has TRBV10-2 and TRBJ2-7; perhaps TRBD1 as D (6 bases). The CDR3 extends over 12 amino acids. V was pared by 6 bases and J by 3 bases, with 9 bases between. The germline V gene has CDR1 WSHSY and CDR2 SAAADI. As DNA, the CDR3 is TGCGCCAGCAGCGAGACAGGCTACGAGCAGTACGTC. Translating it yields CASSETGYEQYV.

This clonotype was found a few times. The V call is TRBV27, the J call TRBJ1-2; TRBD1 matches 9 bases. Losses at the gene ends were 5 bases for V and 3 bases for J; bases not matched to a gene: 10. This CDR3 contains 16 residues. Germline loops: CDR1 MNHEY, CDR2 SMNVEV (reference sequence). The CDR3 region has the DNA TGTGCCAGCAGTCTACACCACAGGGGGCGCGACTATGGCTACACCTTC. Translation gives CASSLHHRGRDYGYTF.

The sample holds a few counts of this clonotype. The chain employs TRBV9 and TRBJ2-5, with D unclear. The CDR3 totals 13 residues. The V end was cut by 1 base, the J end by 4 bases, with 8 bases between. Germline lookup yields CDR1 SGDLS and CDR2 YYNGEE. The CDR3 protein is CASSVQDGETQYF. DNA of the CDR3: TGTGCCAGCAGCGTACAGGATGGAGAGACCCAGTACTTC.

The chain combines TRBV20-1 with TRBJ1-1, with 8 bases aligning to TRBD1. V lost 6 bases, J lost 2 bases, and 8 bases stayed unmatched. Germline V CDR1 and CDR2: DFQATT, SNEGSKA (reference sequence). The CDR3 runs 14 residues. DNA of the CDR3: TGCAGTGCCCACCGACAGGGGCTAAACACTGAAGCTTTCTTT. It encodes CSAHRQGLNTEAFF.

The V gene is TRBV3-1, the J gene TRBJ2-7; D is undetermined. The CDR3 has 12 residues. Trimming removed 3 bases from V and 0 bases from J, with 3 bases in between. From germline, CDR1 is LGHDT and CDR2 YNNKEL (reference sequence). CDR3 amino acids: CASSQLSYEQYF. The CDR3 DNA follows: TGTGCCAGCAGCCAGCTCTCCTACGAGCAGTACTTC.

This chain uses TRBV5-2 with TRBJ2-1; TRBD2, the table's D call, lacks a check against the DNA. TRBV5-2 is noted as a pseudogene. The CDR3 runs 21 residues. DNA for the CDR3: TGTGCCAGCAAACCAGAGGGGGGACTAGCGGCCCTCCGGAGCTCCTACAATGAGCAGTTCTTC. Translating it yields CASKPEGGLAALRSSYNEQFF.

This chain uses TRBV25-1 with TRBJ2-5; possible D gene TRBD1, 6 bases. Germline V gives CDR1 MGHDK, CDR2 SYGVNS. V shed 3 bases and J shed 0 bases, with 14 bases lying between them. The CDR3 length is 16 residues. CDR3 sequence: CASSDPRRDNQETQYF. Written as DNA, the CDR3 is TGTGCCAGCAGTGACCCCAGACGGGACAACCAAGAGACCCAGTACTTC. The full variable domain, in which reference TRBV25-1 and TRBJ2-5 provide the parts outside the CDR3, is EADIYQTPRYLVIGTGKKITLECSQTMGHDKMYWYQQDPGMELHLIHYSYGVNSTEKGDLSSESTVSRIRTEHFPLTLESARPSHTSQYLCASSDPRRDNQETQYFGPGTRLLVL.

The table lists this clonotype with a few counts. One junction end does not reproduce the germline sequence, and a read error may be involved. The chain uses TRBV7-2 and TRBJ1-1, with D possibly TRBD1 on 5 matching bases. This CDR3 region has 13 residues. Per the germline V gene, CDR1 is SGHTA and CDR2 is FQGNSA. The CDR3 loop reads CVSSLRRGTEAFF. CDR3 in DNA: TGTGTCAGCAGCCTTCGGAGGGGAACTGAAGCTTTCTTT.

V usage is TRBV30 and J usage is TRBJ1-2, with D tentatively TRBD1 (5 bases). With 7 bases removed from V and 4 bases from J, the gap between germline ends came to 19 bases. The CDR3 is made up of 14 amino acids. Per the germline V gene, CDR1 is GTSNPN and CDR2 is SVGIG (reference sequence). CDR3: CASSGTRGLYGYTF. For the CDR3, the DNA is TGTGCCTCCTCCGGGACTCGAGGGCTCTATGGCTACACCTTC.

This clonotype was seen more than once but under ten times. V is TRBV4-2 and J is TRBJ2-1; perhaps TRBD1 as D (6 bases). This CDR3 region has 17 residues. The germline V gene encodes CDR1 LGHNA and CDR2 YNFKEQ. The ends were cut back, 0 bases at V and 6 bases at J, with 18 bases in the middle. In nucleotides, the CDR3 is TGTGCCAGCAGCCAAGAAGGCCACAGGGTGGGGATCAATGAGCAGTTCTTC. It yields the protein CASSQEGHRVGINEQFF.